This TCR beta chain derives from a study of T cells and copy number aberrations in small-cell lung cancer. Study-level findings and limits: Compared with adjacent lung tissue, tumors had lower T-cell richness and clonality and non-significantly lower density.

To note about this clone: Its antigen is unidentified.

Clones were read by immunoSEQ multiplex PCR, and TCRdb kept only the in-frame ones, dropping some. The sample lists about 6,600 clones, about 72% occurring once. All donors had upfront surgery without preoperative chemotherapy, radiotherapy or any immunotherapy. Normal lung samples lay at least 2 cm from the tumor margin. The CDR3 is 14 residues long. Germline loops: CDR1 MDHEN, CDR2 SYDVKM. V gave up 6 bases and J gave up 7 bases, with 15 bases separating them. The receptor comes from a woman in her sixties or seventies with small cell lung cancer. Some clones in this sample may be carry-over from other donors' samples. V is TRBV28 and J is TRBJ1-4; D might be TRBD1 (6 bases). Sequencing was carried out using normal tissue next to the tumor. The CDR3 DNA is TGTGCCAGCAGGATCGGGACACCATTTGAAAAACTGTTTTTT. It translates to CASRIGTPFEKLFF.